The 28 T cell receptor beta chains reported below all come from one sample, sequenced in a study of blood T cell repertoires in COVID-19. Using immunoSEQ multiplex PCR, the repertoire was profiled, and TCRdb retains in-frame clones only, with some absent. The sample holds about 330,000 clones, more than 85% seen once. Sequencing was performed on PBMCs or T cells enriched from blood (not recorded which). The receptors were sampled from a woman aged 30 to 39 who had recovered from COVID-19.

The V call is TRBV9, the J call TRBJ1-2, with 11 nucleotides matching TRBD1. Germline V gives CDR1 SGDLS, CDR2 YYNGEE. The CDR3 is 16 amino acids. V dropped 5 bases and J dropped 6; count of bases not matched to a gene: 12. CDR3 residues: CASSGDRGKNYDGYTF. CDR3 DNA sequence: TGTGCCAGCAGTGGGGACAGGGGGAAGAATTACGATGGCTACACCTTC.

The chain has TRBV29-1 and TRBJ2-1; 13 nucleotides line up with TRBD2. Germline values: CDR1 SQVTM, CDR2 ANQGSEA. This CDR3 is built from 13 residues. CDR3 in amino acids: CSQLAGGRNEQFF. CDR3 nucleotides: TGCAGTCAACTAGCGGGAGGGCGAAATGAGCAGTTCTTC.

The chain recombines TRBV7-2 with TRBJ1-1, with 9 bases matching TRBD1. V shed 3 bases, J shed 6 bases, and the junction held 8 bases outside the gene matches. This CDR3 spans 15 amino acids. Germline assignment: CDR1 SGHTA and CDR2 FQGNSA. CDR3 in DNA: TGTGCCAGCAGCTTGGGACAGGGCCATCTAGCTGAAGCTTTCTTT. As protein: CASSLGQGHLAEAFF.

The CDR3 is CASSQQSGSETQYF. The CDR3, as DNA: TGTGCCAGCAGCCAACAATCTGGTTCAGAGACCCAGTACTTC. This chain joins TRBV7-2 and TRBJ2-5; D remains ambiguous. This CDR3 is 14 amino acids long. Trimming stripped 5 bases from V and 4 bases from J, with 14 bases between. Germline CDR1 reads SGHTA; CDR2 reads FQGNSA. Full variable domain (remainder filled in from reference TRBV7-2 and TRBJ2-5): GAGVSQSPSNKVTEKGKDVELRCDPISGHTALYWYRQSLGQGLEFLIYFQGNSAPDKSGLPSDRFSAERTGGSVSTLTIQRTQQEDSAVYLCASSQQSGSETQYFGPGTRLLVL.

The chain links TRBV28 to TRBJ1-2, with unresolved D. Trimming cost V 2 bases and J 6 bases, with 16 bases left between them. This CDR3 comprises 15 residues. The V gene's germline CDR1 is MDHEN and CDR2 SYDVKM. The CDR3 DNA reads TGTGCCAGCAGTTTACAATTTTCGGTGGTAGATGGCTACACCTTC. Its translation is CASSLQFSVVDGYTF.

The gene calls are TRBV30 and TRBJ1-6; the D gene is possibly TRBD1 (5 bases). The CDR3 is 12 amino acids. V lost 3 bases to trimming and J lost 10 bases, with 10 bases between them. Per germline, CDR1 GTSNPN and CDR2 SVGIG (reference sequence). The CDR3 loop reads CAWSGGESPLHF. The CDR3 nucleotides read TGTGCCTGGAGCGGAGGGGAGTCACCCCTCCACTTT. Filled out from reference TRBV30 and TRBJ1-6, the complete variable domain reads SQTIHQWPATLVQPVGSPLSLECTVEGTSNPNLYWYRQAAGRGLQLLFYSVGIGQISSEVPQNLSASRPQDRQFILSSKKLLLSDSGFYLCAWSGGESPLHFGNGTRLTVT.

The chain couples TRBV4-2 to TRBJ2-2, with a tentative D call TRBD2 (6 bases). Germline V gene data show CDR1 as LGHNA and CDR2 as YNFKEQ. This CDR3 is built from 17 residues. V lost 3 bases, J lost 3 bases, and 17 bases lay in between. CDR3 coding DNA: TGTGCCAGCAGCCAGGGGGAATCGCGGGGATACACCGGGGAGCTGTTTTTT. Protein: CASSQGESRGYTGELFF.

The chain links TRBV5-1 to TRBJ2-2; TRBD2 aligns across 9 bases. Per the germline V gene, CDR1 is SGHRS and CDR2 is YFSETQ. The CDR3 is 17 amino acids. J lost 6 bases, V lost 4 bases, and 13 bases had no gene match. CDR3 residues: CASSPYLAGMVAGELFF. CDR3 nucleotides: TGCGCCAGCAGCCCCTACCTAGCGGGAATGGTGGCCGGGGAGCTGTTTTTT.

The chain is built from TRBV7-3 and TRBJ2-2, with 8 bases lining up with TRBD1. J was trimmed by 8 bases and V by 4 bases; bases with no gene match: 3. The CDR3 totals 13 residues. Per the germline V gene, CDR1 is SGHTA and CDR2 is FQGTGA. Here the CDR3 reads CASSSGGWGELFF. CDR3 DNA: TGTGCCAGCAGCTCAGGGGGCTGGGGGGAGCTGTTTTTT.

The V gene is TRBV28, the J gene TRBJ2-7; 8 nucleotides match TRBD2. CDR3 size: 16 residues. V shed 3 bases, J shed 3 bases, and the junction held 10 bases outside the gene matches. Germline lookup yields CDR1 MDHEN and CDR2 SYDVKM. The CDR3 DNA follows: TGTGCCAGCAGTTTCGCCCCCGGGACTAGGAACTACGAGCAGTACTTC. Amino acids: CASSFAPGTRNYEQYF.

This clone came up once. This chain uses TRBV19 with TRBJ2-7; possibly TRBD1 for D (8 bases). The CDR3 sequence is 15 residues long. CDR1 LNHDA and CDR2 SQIVND come from the germline V gene (reference sequence). V dropped 4 bases and J dropped 6 bases, with 19 bases sitting between them. The chain's CDR3 is CASSNAGVRGPEQYF. The CDR3 DNA follows: TGTGCCAGTAGTAATGCGGGGGTCAGGGGGCCCGAGCAGTACTTC. Supplemented by reference TRBV19 and TRBJ2-7, the full variable domain reads DGGITQSPKYLFRKEGQNVTLSCEQNLNHDAMYWYRQDPGQGLRLIYYSQIVNDFQKGDIAEGYSVSREKKESFPLTVTSAQKNPTAFYLCASSNAGVRGPEQYFGPGTRLTVT.

Only a few counts were recorded for this clone. The chain recombines TRBV1 with TRBJ2-7; TRBD2 reflects the table's D call only, with no check against the DNA. TRBV1 is described as a pseudogene. This CDR3 region has 13 residues. The CDR3 here is CTSSQLVLYEQYF. The CDR3 DNA sequence: TGCACCAGCAGCCAACTCGTATTATACGAGCAGTACTTC.

This clone was found once. The chain joins TRBV7-5 to TRBJ2-5; TRBD1 is taken as the D call from the table, unchecked against the DNA. TRBV7-5 has pseudogene status. This CDR3 is built from 14 residues. CDR3 sequence (DNA): TGTGCCAGAAGCCAAAGGGGCGTTCAAGAGACCCAGTACTTC. It is translated as CARSQRGVQETQYF.

V is TRBV7-2 and J is TRBJ1-5, with 12 bases aligning to TRBD1. This CDR3 is built from 18 residues. The germline gives CDR1 SGHTA, CDR2 FQGNSA. V trimming: 0 bases; J trimming: 6 bases; junction bases outside the gene matches: 9. The CDR3 loop is CASSLAGYGTGGSQPQHF. Written as DNA, the CDR3 is TGTGCCAGCAGCTTAGCAGGGTACGGGACAGGGGGCAGTCAGCCCCAGCATTTT.

The J gene is TRBJ2-2, the V gene TRBV5-1; the D gene is possibly TRBD2 (5 bases). The CDR3 loop spans 16 amino acids. Trimming shortened V by 3 bases and J by 6 bases, and 18 bases separated the two germline ends. Looked up from germline, CDR1 is SGHRS and CDR2 is YFSETQ. The CDR3 sequence is CASSSGTREQAGELFF. The DNA of the CDR3 is TGCGCCAGCAGCTCCGGAACTAGAGAGCAGGCCGGGGAGCTGTTTTTT.

This clone was seen once. This chain connects TRBV5-1 to TRBJ1-1, with a weak D call TRBD1 (5 bases). The CDR3 spans 16 residues. CDR1 is SGHRS, CDR2 YFSETQ, per germline. Trimming shortened V by 0 bases and J by 3 bases, and 15 bases separated the two germline ends. The CDR3 is CASSLEFQGGDTEAFF. In nucleotides, the CDR3 is TGCGCCAGCAGCTTGGAGTTTCAGGGAGGGGACACTGAAGCTTTCTTT. The full variable domain, in which reference TRBV5-1 and TRBJ1-1 provide the parts outside the CDR3, is KAGVTQTPRYLIKTRGQQVTLSCSPISGHRSVSWYQQTPGQGLQFLFEYFSETQRNKGNFPGRFSGRQFSNSRSEMNVSTLELGDSALYLCASSLEFQGGDTEAFFGQGTRLTVV.

The chain carries TRBV18 and TRBJ2-1; D is perhaps TRBD1 (5 bases). CDR1 and CDR2 from the germline V gene are KGHSH and LQKENI. The V end was cut by 4 bases, the J end by 11 bases, with 15 bases between. The CDR3 totals 13 residues. CDR3 DNA: TGTGCCAGCTCACGGGATCAGGGTCGGCAGCAGTTCTTC. Amino acids: CASSRDQGRQQFF.

V gene TRBV5-4 combines with J gene TRBJ2-7, with 8 bases aligning to TRBD1. Trimming took 6 bases from V and 6 from J; bases not matched to a gene: 5. The germline CDR1 and CDR2 sequences are SGHNT and YYREEE (reference sequence). The CDR3 spans 12 residues. This CDR3 is CASKQGEGEQYF. The CDR3 DNA reads TGTGCCAGCAAACAGGGGGAAGGCGAGCAGTACTTC.

CDR3 coding DNA: TGTGCCAGCAGCCTAGGAGACAGCCCACGGGCTTTCTTT. It translates to CASSLGDSPRAFF. The chain combines TRBV7-2 with TRBJ1-1; weak D call: TRBD1 (5 bases). Germline assignment: CDR1 SGHTA and CDR2 FQGNSA. V was shortened by 5 bases and J by 11 bases, with 18 bases between the two germline ends. The CDR3 spans 13 residues.

V gene TRBV29-1 combines with J gene TRBJ1-1; no clear D gene. Looked up from germline, CDR1 is SQVTM and CDR2 is ANQGSEA. The CDR3 length is 11 residues. Deletions cut 4 bases from V and 4 bases from J, with 7 bases between. CDR3 amino acids: CSVVEVTEAFF. The CDR3 nucleotides are TGCAGCGTTGTGGAGGTCACTGAAGCTTTCTTT.

In DNA, the CDR3 is TGCGCCAGCAGCCAACAGCATTGGACAGGGGGCCACGAGCAGTACTTC. This sequence encodes CASSQQHWTGGHEQYF. This chain joins TRBV4-1 and TRBJ2-7; 11 bases align to TRBD1. The CDR3 runs to 16 residues. The V gene end was trimmed by 2 bases and the J gene end by 5 bases; junction bases not matched to a gene: 8. From germline, CDR1 is MGHRA and CDR2 YSYEKL.

The gene calls are TRBV9 and TRBJ1-2; the match to TRBD1 covers 9 bases. CDR3 size: 14 residues. V dropped 3 bases and J dropped 4; count of bases not matched to a gene: 4. From germline, CDR1 is SGDLS and CDR2 YYNGEE. CDR3 in amino acids: CASSAGQGSYGYTF. The CDR3 coding sequence is TGTGCCAGCAGCGCCGGACAGGGGAGCTATGGCTACACCTTC.

This CDR3 is CASSPQRYRDTEAFF. The CDR3 DNA is TGTGCCAGCAGCCCCCAACGGTATCGGGACACTGAAGCTTTCTTT. This chain uses TRBV11-3 with TRBJ1-1; the D is unclear. The V end lost 5 bases, the J end lost 3 bases, and 16 bases lay between the germline ends. This CDR3 has 15 amino acids. CDR1 SGHNT and CDR2 YENEEA come from the germline V gene.

The chain has TRBV3-1 (or the pseudogene TRBV3-2) and TRBJ2-4; 7 nucleotides align to TRBD2. Trimming cost V 4 bases and J 9 bases; bases outside gene matches: 6. The germline gives CDR1 LGHDT, CDR2 YNNKEL (reference sequence). The CDR3 is 13 amino acids. Here the CDR3 reads CASSPPGGTIQYF. The CDR3 coding sequence is TGTGCCAGCAGCCCCCCGGGGGGTACCATTCAGTACTTC.

The chain employs TRBV27 and TRBJ2-2; TRBD1 matches 10 bases. V trimming: 9 bases; J trimming: 5 bases; junction bases outside the gene matches: 6. The V gene's germline CDR1 is MNHEY and CDR2 SMNVEV (reference sequence). The CDR3 has 14 amino acids. The chain's CDR3 is CASRGQGGTGELFF. Written as DNA, the CDR3 is TGTGCCAGTCGCGGACAGGGGGGAACCGGGGAGCTGTTTTTT.

The chain combines TRBV25-1 with TRBJ2-5; TRBD1 matches at 10 bases. The germline V gene has CDR1 MGHDK and CDR2 SYGVNS. The CDR3 spans 16 residues. J was trimmed by 5 bases and V by 6 bases; bases with no gene match: 12. CDR3 in amino acids: CASSSPGQGFDETQYF. In DNA form, the CDR3 reads TGTGCCAGCAGCTCCCCGGGACAGGGGTTCGATGAGACCCAGTACTTC.

The J gene is TRBJ2-1, the V gene TRBV18, with TRBD2 as a possible D gene (5 bases). Germline V gene lookup returns CDR1 KGHSH and CDR2 LQKENI. The germline V and J ends were trimmed by 2 bases and 0 bases, with 5 bases remaining between them. The CDR3 has 14 residues. DNA for the CDR3: TGTGCCAGCTCACCAGCGGGCTCCTACAATGAGCAGTTCTTC. Translation: CASSPAGSYNEQFF.

The genes are TRBV27 and TRBJ1-2; TRBD1 agrees at 12 bases. The germline gives CDR1 MNHEY, CDR2 SMNVEV (reference sequence). V lost 5 bases, J lost 0 bases, and 13 bases stayed unmatched. The CDR3 totals 19 residues. CDR3 loop: CASSPLPGQGASANYGYTF. For the CDR3, the DNA is TGTGCCAGCAGTCCACTGCCGGGACAGGGGGCCTCAGCTAACTATGGCTACACCTTC.